The clone carrying this TCR beta chain showed up just a few times. This entry is derived from a study of cytomegalovirus exposure and HLA in healthy donors. The ends were cut back, 3 bases at V and 0 bases at J, with 3 bases in the middle. This CDR3 contains 12 residues. Germline-derived CDR1 and CDR2 are MGHDK and SYGVNS. In the PCR, 60 Vbeta and 13 Jbeta primers were used. Some clones are missing from TCRdb's copy, which holds only in-frame ones; the method was immunoSEQ multiplex PCR. This table holds fewer than 200,000 clones, approximately 84% found once. What was sequenced was PBMCs. The V call is TRBV25-1, the J call TRBJ2-7; no firm D call. The TCR was taken from a girl younger than two in good health and CMV-seronegative. Written as DNA, the CDR3 is TGTGCCAGCAGTGACAACTCCTACGAGCAGTACTTC. It yields the protein CASSDNSYEQYF.